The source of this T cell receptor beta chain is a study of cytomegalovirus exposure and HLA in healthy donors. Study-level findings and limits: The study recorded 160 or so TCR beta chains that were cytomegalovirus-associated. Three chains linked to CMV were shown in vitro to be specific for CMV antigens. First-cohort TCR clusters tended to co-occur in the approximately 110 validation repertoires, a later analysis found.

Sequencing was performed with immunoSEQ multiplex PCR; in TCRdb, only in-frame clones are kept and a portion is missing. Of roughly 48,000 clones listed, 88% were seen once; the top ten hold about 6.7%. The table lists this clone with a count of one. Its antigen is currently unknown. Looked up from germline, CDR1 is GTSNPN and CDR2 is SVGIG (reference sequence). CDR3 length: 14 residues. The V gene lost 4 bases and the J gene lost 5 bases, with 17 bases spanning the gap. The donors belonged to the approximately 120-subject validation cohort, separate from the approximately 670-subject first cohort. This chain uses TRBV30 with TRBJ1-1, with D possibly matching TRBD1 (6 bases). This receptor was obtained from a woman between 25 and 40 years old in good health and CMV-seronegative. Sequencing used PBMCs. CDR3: CAWTLGGARTEAFF. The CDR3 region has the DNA TGTGCCTGGACCTTGGGGGGGGCGAGGACTGAAGCTTTCTTT. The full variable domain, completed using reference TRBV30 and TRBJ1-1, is SQTIHQWPATLVQPVGSPLSLECTVEGTSNPNLYWYRQAAGRGLQLLFYSVGIGQISSEVPQNLSASRPQDRQFILSSKKLLLSDSGFYLCAWTLGGARTEAFFGQGTRLTVV.